This entry features one TCR beta chain sequence. Antigen unknown. Deletions cut 0 bases from V and 8 bases from J, with 17 bases between. CDR3 length equals 16 residues. The germline V gene has CDR1 SGHNT and CDR2 YYREEE (reference sequence). The entry originates in a study of blood T cells in healthy people across ages. A second PCR of roughly 7 to 11 cycles used a sample-barcoded 5' primer and a J-beta primer mix. TCRdb itself ran the 5' RACE reads through MiXCR, one entry per CDR3 protein. The sample gives 1.5 million to 2 million distinct CDR3 sequences, around half of which show up once; approximately 2.1% is in the top ten. Points from the study as a whole: Age showed a roughly linear inverse relationship with TCR beta diversity per million T cells.

This TCR was recovered from a woman in her forties in good health. This chain links TRBV5-4 with TRBJ1-4; tentatively, D is TRBD1 (5 bases). The specimen was blood. The CDR3 loop reads CASSLAAAGLEEKLFF. The CDR3 DNA sequence: TGTGCCAGCAGCTTGGCGGCGGCAGGGTTAGAGGAAAAACTGTTTTTT. The whole variable domain, filled in from reference TRBV5-4 and TRBJ1-4, reads ETGVTQSPTHLIKTRGQQVTLRCSSQSGHNTVSWYQQALGQGPQFIFQYYREEENGRGNFPPRFSGLQFPNYSSELNVNALELDDSALYLCASSLAAAGLEEKLFFGSGTQLSVL.